These 5 T cell receptor beta chains were sequenced from one sample in a study of blood T cell repertoires in COVID-19. Assay: immunoSEQ multiplex PCR; the TCRdb copy retains only in-frame clones and omits some. Of some 15,000 clones in the sample, around 77% were seen once. Sequencing was done on a sample of peripheral blood. Receptors were obtained from a human donor in a cohort sampled during active COVID-19.

Concerning this clone: At one end, the junction sequence differs from germline, possibly due to a read error. The rearrangement joins TRBV9 to TRBJ2-7; a weak D match, TRBD1 (5 bases). Germline CDR1 is SGDLS and CDR2 is YYNGEE. CDR3 length: 13 amino acids. Written as DNA, the CDR3 is TGCGGTACTATTCTCGCAGGGTTGTGGGAGCAGTACTTC. Amino acid sequence: CGTILAGLWEQYF. Combining the CDR3 with reference TRBV9 and TRBJ2-7 gives the whole variable domain DSGVTQTPKHLITATGQRVTLRCSPRSGDLSVYWYQQSLDQGLQFLIQYYNGEERAKGNILERFSAQQFPDLHSELNLSSLELGDSALYFCGTILAGLWEQYFGPGTRLTVT.

The chain recombines TRBV7-9 with TRBJ2-3; D uncertain. Between the trimmed V and J ends, which lost 7 bases and 6 bases, there was a span of 11 bases. This CDR3 region has 12 residues. Germline CDR1 and CDR2: SEHNR and FQNEAQ (reference sequence). This CDR3 reads CASTPNGDTQYF. The CDR3, as DNA: TGTGCCAGCACACCGAACGGGGATACGCAGTATTTT.

The rearrangement joins TRBV6-5 to TRBJ2-6, with 12 bases lining up with TRBD1. Unmatched junction bases numbered 4, after V lost 11 bases and J lost 2 bases. This CDR3 has 15 residues. Germline V gene sequence: CDR1 MNHEY, CDR2 SVGAGI. The CDR3 sequence: CAGGTGGAGANVLTF. The CDR3 DNA follows: TGTGCCGGGGGGACAGGGGGCGCTGGGGCCAACGTCCTGACTTTC.

The rearrangement uses TRBV5-1 and TRBJ2-1; 7 nucleotides agree with TRBD1. J was trimmed by 5 bases and V by 5 bases; bases with no gene match: 13. Germline CDR1 and CDR2: SGHRS and YFSETQ. The CDR3 consists of 16 residues. CDR3 in DNA: TGCGCCAGCAGTCCCGGGACAGAAGGGTTTGACAATGAGCAGTTCTTC. It specifies CASSPGTEGFDNEQFF.

The chain couples TRBV28 to TRBJ1-4, with no clear D. The germline V and J ends were trimmed by 1 base and 0 bases, with 6 bases remaining between them. Germline CDR1 and CDR2: MDHEN and SYDVKM. The CDR3 has 15 amino acids. The CDR3 region has the DNA TGTGCCAGCAGTTTATTCTCTCCAACTAATGAAAAACTGTTTTTT. Its protein product is CASSLFSPTNEKLFF.